What follows are 25 T cell receptor beta chains derived from one specimen sequenced in a study of blood T cell repertoires in COVID-19. Sequencing used immunoSEQ multiplex PCR; TCRdb keeps in-frame clones, though not all of them. The table lists more than 40,000 clones, around 85% of them singletons. The source material was peripheral blood. The receptors were gathered from a man between 45 and 60 years old with active COVID-19.

The chain combines TRBV2 with TRBJ1-4; 9 nucleotides agree with TRBD1. The CDR3 loop spans 14 amino acids. The V gene's germline CDR1 is SNHLY and CDR2 FYNNEI. V was pared by 5 bases and J by 8 bases, with 6 bases of the junction left unmatched. DNA for the CDR3: TGTGCCAGCAGTATGGACAGGGGAGGAGAAAAACTGTTTTTT. This encodes CASSMDRGGEKLFF.

This rearrangement joins TRBV6-2 or TRBV6-3 to TRBJ1-3; D might be TRBD1 (6 bases). The CDR3 runs 19 residues. V lost 8 bases and J lost 4, with 30 bases in between. Germline loops: CDR1 MNHEY, CDR2 SVGEGT. The CDR3: CASGLPGFGGRESGNTIYF. The CDR3 region has the DNA TGTGCCAGCGGTTTGCCCGGTTTTGGGGGCAGGGAGTCCGGAAACACCATATATTTT.

The genes are TRBV28 and TRBJ2-7; unclear D gene. V was trimmed by 6 bases and J by 4 bases, leaving 16 bases between them. CDR3 length: 14 residues. Germline-derived CDR1 and CDR2 are MDHEN and SYDVKM. The DNA of the CDR3 is TGTGCCAGCAGACCCCCGACACACTCTTACGAGCAGTACTTC. Translating it yields CASRPPTHSYEQYF.

The chain uses TRBV7-2 and TRBJ2-7; 7 positions match TRBD2. This CDR3 is 15 amino acids long. The trim removed 2 bases at V and 5 bases at J, leaving 9 bases unmatched. Germline CDR1 and CDR2: SGHTA and FQGNSA. CDR3 loop: CASSLSGLGRNEQYF. CDR3 coding DNA: TGTGCCAGCAGCTTATCCGGACTAGGGAGGAACGAGCAGTACTTC.

J is TRBJ2-3 and V is TRBV19; possible D gene TRBD1, 6 bases. From germline, CDR1 is LNHDA and CDR2 SQIVND (reference sequence). V lost 5 bases to trimming and J lost 9 bases, with 15 bases between them. This CDR3 is 13 amino acids long. CDR3 loop: CASSSGQLWTQYF. The CDR3 DNA reads TGTGCCAGTAGTTCGGGACAACTGTGGACGCAGTATTTT.

V and J are TRBV5-5 and TRBJ1-6; D possibly corresponds to TRBD1 (6 bases). Germline CDR1 is SGHKS and CDR2 is YYEKEE (reference sequence). Trimming shortened V by 3 bases and J by 13 bases, and 14 bases separated the two germline ends. CDR3 length: 13 amino acids. This chain's CDR3 is CASSSQQGFPLHF. The CDR3 DNA reads as TGTGCCAGCAGCTCACAACAGGGATTCCCCCTCCACTTT.

V gene TRBV28 combines with J gene TRBJ2-7, with D maybe TRBD1 (5 bases). Deletions cut 7 bases from V and 0 bases from J, with 22 bases between. Germline assignment: CDR1 MDHEN and CDR2 SYDVKM. This CDR3 contains 17 residues. The CDR3 DNA is TGTGCCAGCACCGATTACCCAACAGGCCTTAGCTCCTACGAGCAGTACTTC. Translated, it gives CASTDYPTGLSSYEQYF.

The rearrangement uses TRBV11-2 and TRBJ2-7; D possibly corresponds to TRBD1 (5 bases). CDR3 length: 12 amino acids. In germline, CDR1 is SGHAT, CDR2 FQNNGV. The V and J ends lost 8 bases and 1 base respectively, with 9 bases between them. Written as DNA, the CDR3 is TGTGCCAGCGGCAGGGCTTCCTACGAGCAGTACTTC. This encodes CASGRASYEQYF.

The chain links TRBV3-1 (or the pseudogene TRBV3-2) to TRBJ1-5; D is perhaps TRBD1 (5 bases). CDR1 is LGHDT, CDR2 YNNKEL, per germline (reference sequence). This CDR3 comprises 14 residues. V lost 0 bases and J 4 bases, leaving 7 bases between the germline ends. The CDR3 nucleotides read TGTGCCAGCAGCCAAGAGCCAGGGAATCAGCCCCAGCATTTT. Translating gives CASSQEPGNQPQHF.

This chain links TRBV4-3 with TRBJ2-3, with TRBD2 identical over 12 bases. CDR1 and CDR2 from the germline V gene are LGHNA and YSLEER. This CDR3 region has 21 residues. With 3 bases clipped from V and 0 bases from J, the junction kept 16 bases outside the gene matches. The CDR3 DNA sequence: TGCGCCAGCAGCCAGCATGCTAGCGGGGGGGCTGACAGTAAGAGCACAGATACGCAGTATTTT. Translating gives CASSQHASGGADSKSTDTQYF.

V is TRBV27 and J is TRBJ2-5; D might be TRBD1 (6 bases). Germline V lookup: CDR1 MNHEY, CDR2 SMNVEV (reference sequence). The CDR3 covers 13 residues. Deletions cut 5 bases from V and 6 bases from J, with 13 bases between. CDR3 in DNA: TGTGCCAGCAGTACCGGGACAAAAAAGACCCAGTACTTC. This codes for CASSTGTKKTQYF.

The chain carries TRBV19 and TRBJ1-2; no reliable D call. Trimming took off 5 bases at V and 4 bases at J, with 11 bases between the two ends. CDR1 LNHDA and CDR2 SQIVND come from the germline V gene (reference sequence). CDR3 length equals 13 residues. In DNA form, the CDR3 reads TGTGCCAGTAGTCCCGGAGGTTTCTATGGCTACACCTTC. This sequence encodes CASSPGGFYGYTF. Drawing the rest from reference TRBV19 and TRBJ1-2, the complete variable domain is DGGITQSPKYLFRKEGQNVTLSCEQNLNHDAMYWYRQDPGQGLRLIYYSQIVNDFQKGDIAEGYSVSREKKESFPLTVTSAQKNPTAFYLCASSPGGFYGYTFGSGTRLTVV.

As for this clone: This CDR3 is also generated by other DNA sequences in the sample. The V gene is TRBV6-2 or TRBV6-3, the J gene TRBJ1-1; 7 bases are a match to TRBD1. V gave up 0 bases and J gave up 4 bases; unmatched junction bases: 2. Germline V gene sequence: CDR1 MNHEY, CDR2 SVGEGT. CDR3 size: 14 residues. CDR3 protein: CASSYSAGGTEAFF. The CDR3 DNA follows: TGTGCCAGCAGTTACTCGGCAGGGGGCACTGAAGCTTTCTTT.

The V and J genes are TRBV5-1 and TRBJ2-3, with D possibly matching TRBD1 (5 bases). CDR1 and CDR2 from the germline V gene are SGHRS and YFSETQ. The V and J ends lost 4 bases and 2 bases respectively, with 14 bases between them. CDR3 length: 15 residues. The CDR3 sequence: CASSTQASNTDTQYF. The CDR3 coding sequence is TGCGCCAGCAGCACACAGGCCTCAAACACAGATACGCAGTATTTT.

In its sample, this clone was seen a few times. V is TRBV5-6 and J is TRBJ2-2; D is unclear. Germline loops: CDR1 SGHDT, CDR2 YYEEEE. The CDR3 runs to 14 residues. The V end lost 0 bases, the J end lost 1 base, and 4 bases lay between the germline ends. The CDR3 is CASSLAQNTGELFF. The CDR3, as DNA: TGTGCCAGCAGCTTGGCACAGAACACCGGGGAGCTGTTTTTT.

DNA for the CDR3: TGCGCCAGCAACACCGGGACTACCGACGAGCAGTACTTC. It encodes CASNTGTTDEQYF. V usage is TRBV5-1 and J usage is TRBJ2-7, with 7 bases that match TRBD2. Germline-derived CDR1 and CDR2 are SGHRS and YFSETQ. This CDR3 comprises 13 residues. V shed 6 bases, J shed 5 bases, and the junction held 8 bases outside the gene matches.

The V and J genes are TRBV28 and TRBJ2-5; the D is unclear. The germline gives CDR1 MDHEN, CDR2 SYDVKM. The V and J ends lost 2 bases and 5 bases respectively, with 9 bases between them. CDR3 length equals 13 residues. DNA for the CDR3: TGTGCCAGCAGTTTAGGCACCCAGGAGACCCAGTACTTC. This translates into CASSLGTQETQYF.

The rearrangement joins TRBV7-2 to TRBJ2-7, with D unclear. Germline CDR1 is SGHTA and CDR2 is FQGNSA. Between the trimmed V and J ends, which lost 2 bases and 4 bases, there was a span of 3 bases. CDR3 length: 11 residues. The CDR3: CASSLTYEQYF. CDR3 in DNA: TGTGCCAGCAGCTTAACATACGAGCAGTACTTC.

The chain carries TRBV5-1 and TRBJ2-4, with 9 bases identical to TRBD1. Germline CDR1 is SGHRS and CDR2 is YFSETQ. CDR3 length: 15 residues. V lost 0 bases and J lost 8; bases outside the gene matches: 6. CDR3 sequence: CASSLARTGVDIQYF. In DNA, the CDR3 is TGCGCCAGCAGCTTGGCACGGACAGGGGTCGACATTCAGTACTTC.

The chain carries TRBV6-2 or TRBV6-3 and TRBJ2-7; 7 bases match TRBD1. The CDR3 runs 12 residues. The germline gives CDR1 MNHEY, CDR2 SVGEGT. The junction had 4 bases not matched to a gene; V was cut back by 5 bases and J by 6 bases. As DNA, the CDR3 is TGTGCCAGCAGTCCCAGGGACAGCGAGCAGTACTTC. Encoded protein: CASSPRDSEQYF.

This rearrangement joins TRBV3-1 (or the pseudogene TRBV3-2) to TRBJ1-1; D is uncertain. This CDR3 is built from 13 residues. From germline, CDR1 is LGHDT and CDR2 YNNKEL (reference sequence). Trimming left V 4 bases short and J 3 bases short, with 9 bases between. The CDR3 spells CASSPRGYTEAFF. The CDR3, as DNA: TGTGCCAGCAGCCCAAGAGGATACACTGAAGCTTTCTTT.

The rearrangement joins TRBV6-1 to TRBJ1-6; D possibly corresponds to TRBD1 (6 bases). The CDR3 has 14 amino acids. Germline V gene sequence: CDR1 MNHNS, CDR2 SASEGT. The V gene lost 3 bases and the J gene lost 9 bases, with 12 bases spanning the gap. The CDR3 loop reads CASSEVSRGSPLHF. The CDR3 nucleotides read TGTGCCAGCAGTGAGGTCAGCAGGGGTTCACCCCTCCACTTT.

J is TRBJ2-3 and V is TRBV5-8; tentatively, D is TRBD1 (5 bases). V was cut by 4 bases and J by 2 bases, with 14 bases left in between. The CDR3 has 15 amino acids. In germline, CDR1 is SGHTS, CDR2 YDEGEE. DNA of the CDR3: TGTGCCAGCAGCCTTTCAGGGCGCTTCACAGATACGCAGTATTTT. It encodes CASSLSGRFTDTQYF.

The rearrangement joins TRBV10-2 to TRBJ2-5; no clear D. The CDR3 is made up of 12 amino acids. CDR1 WSHSY and CDR2 SAAADI come from the germline V gene. V was cut by 3 bases and J by 5 bases, with 7 bases left in between. The CDR3 region is CASSDNKETQYF. As DNA, the CDR3 is TGCGCCAGCAGTGACAACAAGGAGACCCAGTACTTC.

This clone was seen a single time. The chain recombines TRBV5-5 with TRBJ2-5, with 12 bases aligning to TRBD1. V shed 4 bases, J shed 4 bases, and the junction held 2 bases outside the gene matches. CDR3 length: 14 residues. Germline V gene lookup returns CDR1 SGHKS and CDR2 YYEKEE (reference sequence). The CDR3 DNA follows: TGTGCCAGCAGCGGGACAGGGGGCTTAGAGACCCAGTACTTC. Translated: CASSGTGGLETQYF.